This is a list of T cell receptor beta chains from one sample in a study of blood T cell repertoires in COVID-19. Using immunoSEQ multiplex PCR, the repertoire was profiled, and TCRdb retains in-frame clones only, with some absent. The sample contains 150,000 to 200,000 clones, roughly 82% of which appear only once. The source material was peripheral blood. The receptors derive from a woman aged 70 to 79 with acute or convalescent COVID-19. Each CDR3 is given with its conserved first and last residue. Each record gives: V gene, clone size, CDR3 length, J gene, CDR3 protein. Where a row states a size, it is once, few, many or the class of an expanded clone; other rows omit it.

TRBV27,.,14,TRBJ1-2,CASSLSGTGKGYTF
TRBV21-1,few,16,TRBJ1-5,CASSKRTGAGNQPQHF
TRBV10-3,.,14,TRBJ2-7,CAISGTSGRSVQYF
TRBV7-2,few,13,TRBJ1-1,CASTQNSVSEAFF
TRBV20-1,.,13,TRBJ2-3,CSASLTVTDTQYF
TRBV27,few,16,TRBJ1-2,CASSGQGGLAGYGYTF
TRBV7-9,.,14,TRBJ2-7,CASSFASTYYEQYF
TRBV28,.,14,TRBJ1-1,CASNRGGAATEAFF
TRBV10-3,few,16,TRBJ2-1,CAIRNTGAYSYNEQFF
TRBV29-1,.,13,TRBJ2-1,CSVERRERGEQFF
TRBV11-2,.,12,TRBJ2-1,CASSTPGTSPVF
TRBV29-1,.,14,TRBJ2-2,CSVLRSLNTGELFF
TRBV6-5,.,12,TRBJ1-1,CASRTGSTEAFF
TRBV5-1,.,14,TRBJ1-5,CASSLGEGTQPQHF
TRBV3-1/TRBV3-2,.,14,TRBJ1-1,CASSQVPGGTEAFF
TRBV12-3/TRBV12-4,.,13,TRBJ1-1,CASRGQGNTEAFF
TRBV5-1,.,15,TRBJ2-4,CASSEPGQGVNIQYF
TRBV7-9,.,13,TRBJ1-1,CASSFRGGTEAFF